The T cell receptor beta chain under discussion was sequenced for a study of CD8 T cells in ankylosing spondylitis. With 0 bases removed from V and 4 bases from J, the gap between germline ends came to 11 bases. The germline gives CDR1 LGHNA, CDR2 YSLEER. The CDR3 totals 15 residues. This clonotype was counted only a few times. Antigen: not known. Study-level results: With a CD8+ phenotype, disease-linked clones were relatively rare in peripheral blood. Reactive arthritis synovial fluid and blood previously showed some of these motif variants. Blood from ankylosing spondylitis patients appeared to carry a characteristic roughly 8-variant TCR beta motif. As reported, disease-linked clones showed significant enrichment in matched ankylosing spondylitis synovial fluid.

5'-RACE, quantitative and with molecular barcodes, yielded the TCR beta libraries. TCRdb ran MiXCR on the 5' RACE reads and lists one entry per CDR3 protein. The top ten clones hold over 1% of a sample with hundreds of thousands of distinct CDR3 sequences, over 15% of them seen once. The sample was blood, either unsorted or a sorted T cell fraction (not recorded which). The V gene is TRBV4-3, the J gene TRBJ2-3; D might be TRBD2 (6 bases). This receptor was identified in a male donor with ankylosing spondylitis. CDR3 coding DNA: TGCGCCAGCAGCCAAGATTCCCGACTAGCAGATACGCAGTATTTT. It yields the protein CASSQDSRLADTQYF.